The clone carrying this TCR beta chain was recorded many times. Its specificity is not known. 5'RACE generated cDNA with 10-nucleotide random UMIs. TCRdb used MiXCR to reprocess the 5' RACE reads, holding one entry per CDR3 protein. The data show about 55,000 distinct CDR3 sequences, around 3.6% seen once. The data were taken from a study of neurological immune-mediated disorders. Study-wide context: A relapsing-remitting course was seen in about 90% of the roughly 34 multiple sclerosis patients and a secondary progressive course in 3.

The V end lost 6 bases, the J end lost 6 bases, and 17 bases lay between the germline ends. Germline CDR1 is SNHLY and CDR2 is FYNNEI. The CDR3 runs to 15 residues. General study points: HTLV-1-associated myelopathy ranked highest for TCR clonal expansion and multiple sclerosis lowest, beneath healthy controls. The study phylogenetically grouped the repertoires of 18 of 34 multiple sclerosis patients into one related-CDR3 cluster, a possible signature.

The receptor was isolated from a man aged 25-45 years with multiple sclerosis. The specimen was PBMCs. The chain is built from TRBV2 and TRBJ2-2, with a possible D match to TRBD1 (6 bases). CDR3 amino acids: CASRNQGLESGELFF. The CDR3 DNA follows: TGTGCCAGCAGAAACCAGGGGTTGGAGTCCGGGGAGCTGTTTTTT.